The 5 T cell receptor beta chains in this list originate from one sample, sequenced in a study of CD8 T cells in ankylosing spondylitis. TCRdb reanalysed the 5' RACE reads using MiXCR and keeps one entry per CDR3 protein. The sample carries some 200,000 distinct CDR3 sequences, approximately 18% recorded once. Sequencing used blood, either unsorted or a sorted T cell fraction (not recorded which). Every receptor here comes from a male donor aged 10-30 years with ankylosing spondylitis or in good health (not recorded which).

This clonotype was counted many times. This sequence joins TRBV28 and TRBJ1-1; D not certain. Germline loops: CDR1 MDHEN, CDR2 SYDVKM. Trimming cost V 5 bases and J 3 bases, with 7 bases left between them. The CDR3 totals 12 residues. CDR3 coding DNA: TGTGCCAGCAGTGTCCCCTACACTGAAGCTTTCTTT. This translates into CASSVPYTEAFF. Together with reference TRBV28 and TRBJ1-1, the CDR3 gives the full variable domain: DVKVTQSSRYLVKRTGEKVFLECVQDMDHENMFWYRQDPGLGLRLIYFSYDVKMKEKGDIPEGYSVSREKKERFSLILESASTNQTSMYLCASSVPYTEAFFGQGTRLTVV.

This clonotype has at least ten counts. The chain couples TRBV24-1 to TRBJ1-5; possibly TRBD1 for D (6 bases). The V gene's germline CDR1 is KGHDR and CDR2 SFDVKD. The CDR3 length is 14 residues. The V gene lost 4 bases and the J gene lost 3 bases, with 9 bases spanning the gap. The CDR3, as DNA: TGTGCCACCAGTGACAGGGGTCCCAATCAGCCCCAGCATTTT. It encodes CATSDRGPNQPQHF.

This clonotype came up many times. CDR3 amino acids: CASRASGTNEQFF. The CDR3 DNA follows: TGTGCCAGCCGGGCTAGCGGGACCAATGAGCAGTTCTTC. This sequence joins TRBV12-3 or TRBV12-4 and TRBJ2-1; the match to TRBD2 covers 9 bases. The CDR3 length is 13 residues. The junction had 5 bases not matched to a gene; V was cut back by 8 bases and J by 6 bases.

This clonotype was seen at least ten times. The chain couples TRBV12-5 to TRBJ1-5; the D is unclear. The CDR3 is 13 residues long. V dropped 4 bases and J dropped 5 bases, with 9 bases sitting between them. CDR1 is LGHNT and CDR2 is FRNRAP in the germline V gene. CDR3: CASGSEADQPQHF. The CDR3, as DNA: TGTGCTAGTGGTTCTGAGGCCGATCAGCCCCAGCATTTT.

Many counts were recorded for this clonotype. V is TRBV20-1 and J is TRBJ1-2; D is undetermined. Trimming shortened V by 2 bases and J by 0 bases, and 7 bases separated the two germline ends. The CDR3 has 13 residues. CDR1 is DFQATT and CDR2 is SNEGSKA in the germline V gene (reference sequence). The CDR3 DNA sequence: TGCAGTGCTAGATTTCGGACTAACTATGGCTACACCTTC. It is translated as CSARFRTNYGYTF.